Following are 4 T cell receptor beta chains from one sample sequenced in a study of shared clonotypes between healthy human individuals. Method: immunoSEQ multiplex PCR; TCRdb's copy keeps in-frame clones and lacks some. The table shows around 2.1 million clones, with nearly 97% occurring only once. The sequenced sample was naive CD4+ T cells sorted from blood. Subset indicated: CD45RA+ positively selected. The origin of the receptors is a man younger than 35 in good health.

This CDR3 is CASSDSGRFSTDTQYF. The CDR3 nucleotides read TGTGCCAGCAGTGACTCGGGACGGTTTAGCACAGATACGCAGTATTTT. This chain joins TRBV6-4 and TRBJ2-3; either TRBD1 or TRBD2 may supply D (5 bases each). The V end lost 0 bases, the J end lost 0 bases, and 10 bases lay between the germline ends. Germline V CDR1 and CDR2: MRHNA, SNTAGT. This CDR3 has 16 residues.

The chain employs TRBV28 and TRBJ2-5, with D possibly being TRBD1 (5 bases). The V and J ends lost 6 bases and 2 bases respectively, with 10 bases between them. The germline V gene has CDR1 MDHEN and CDR2 SYDVKM. The CDR3 runs 13 residues. CDR3 region: CASSPGNQETQYF. CDR3 DNA: TGTGCCAGCAGCCCAGGGAATCAAGAGACCCAGTACTTC.

The V gene is TRBV25-1, the J gene TRBJ2-5; D remains unclear. CDR1 and CDR2 (germline): MGHDK, SYGVNS. The CDR3 has 12 amino acids. V was shortened by 4 bases and J by 4 bases, with 7 bases between the two germline ends. The CDR3 reads CASSGSTETQYF. The CDR3, as DNA: TGTGCCAGCAGTGGGTCTACAGAGACCCAGTACTTC.

This rearrangement joins TRBV28 to TRBJ1-6; no clear D. Germline CDR1 MDHEN, CDR2 SYDVKM. V gave up 3 bases and J gave up 3 bases, with 6 bases separating them. The length of the CDR3 is 14 residues. CDR3 loop: CASSFSFYNSPLHF. In nucleotides, the CDR3 is TGTGCCAGCAGTTTTAGCTTCTATAATTCACCCCTCCACTTT.